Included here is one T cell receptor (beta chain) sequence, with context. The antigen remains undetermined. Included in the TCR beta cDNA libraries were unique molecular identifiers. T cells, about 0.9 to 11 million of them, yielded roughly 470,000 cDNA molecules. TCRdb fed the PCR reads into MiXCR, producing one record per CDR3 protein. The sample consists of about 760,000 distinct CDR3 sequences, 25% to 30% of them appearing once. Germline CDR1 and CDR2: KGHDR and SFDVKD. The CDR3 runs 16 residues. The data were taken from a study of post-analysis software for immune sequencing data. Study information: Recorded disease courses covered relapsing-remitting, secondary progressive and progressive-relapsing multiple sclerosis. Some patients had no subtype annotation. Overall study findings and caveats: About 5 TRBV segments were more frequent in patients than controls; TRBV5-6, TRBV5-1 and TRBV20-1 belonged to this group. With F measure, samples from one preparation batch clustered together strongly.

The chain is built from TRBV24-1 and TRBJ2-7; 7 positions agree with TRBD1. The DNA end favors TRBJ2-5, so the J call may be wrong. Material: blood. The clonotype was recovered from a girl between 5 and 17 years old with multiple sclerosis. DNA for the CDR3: TGTGCCACCAGTGAGCGCTGGAAGGGGGCTGGGGAGACCCAGTACTTC. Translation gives CATSERWKGAGETQYF.